This T cell receptor (beta chain) originates from a study of blood T cell repertoires in COVID-19. Background on the study: Spain, Italy and the United States supplied samples that represented acute and convalescent COVID-19.

Repertoires were generated with immunoSEQ multiplex PCR, while TCRdb's copy carries only in-frame clones and drops some. The table lists about 150,000 clones, approximately 91% of them singletons. V was pared by 4 bases and J by 0 bases, with 21 bases between. CDR3 size: 18 residues. Germline CDR1 MNHEY, CDR2 SMNVEV (reference sequence). The sample was peripheral blood. The chain recombines TRBV27 with TRBJ1-1; no reliable D call. This sequence originates from a woman between 70 and 85 years old with acute or convalescent COVID-19. The CDR3, as DNA: TGTGCCAGCAGTTACCACAAGACGCGGCCCTCCATGAACACTGAAGCTTTCTTT. This gives the protein CASSYHKTRPSMNTEAFF.